The clone carrying this T cell receptor (beta chain) was seen a handful of times. The record originates from a study of response to subunit inactivated influenza vaccine. The CDR3 consists of 14 residues. Germline assignment: CDR1 SGHRS and CDR2 YFSETQ. The V and J ends lost 4 bases and 0 bases respectively, with 10 bases between them. TCRdb independently ran MiXCR on the RT-PCR reads; one entry per CDR3 protein. The sample lists hundreds of thousands of distinct CDR3 sequences; roughly 14% were seen once. The TCR sequence derives from a man aged 50 to 60 who received an inactivated influenza vaccine. The chain links TRBV5-1 to TRBJ2-5; no clear D gene. Sequenced here: PBMCs from blood, sampled 14 to 15 days before vaccination. In DNA form, the CDR3 reads TGCGCCAGCAGCCTCGGACGCCACCAAGAGACCCAGTACTTC. It yields the protein CASSLGRHQETQYF.